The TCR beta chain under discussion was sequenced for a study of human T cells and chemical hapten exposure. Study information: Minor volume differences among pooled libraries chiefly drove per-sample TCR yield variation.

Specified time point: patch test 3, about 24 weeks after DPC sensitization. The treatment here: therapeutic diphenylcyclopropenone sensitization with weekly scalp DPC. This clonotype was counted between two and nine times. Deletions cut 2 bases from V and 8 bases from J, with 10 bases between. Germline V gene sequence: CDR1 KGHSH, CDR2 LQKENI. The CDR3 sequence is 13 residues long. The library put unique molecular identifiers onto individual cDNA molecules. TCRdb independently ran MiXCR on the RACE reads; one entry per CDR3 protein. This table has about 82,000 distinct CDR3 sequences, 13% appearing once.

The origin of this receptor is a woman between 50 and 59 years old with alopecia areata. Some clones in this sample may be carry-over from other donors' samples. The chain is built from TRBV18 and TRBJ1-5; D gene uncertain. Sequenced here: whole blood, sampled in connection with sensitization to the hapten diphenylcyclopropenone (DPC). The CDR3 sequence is CASSPGYVKPQHF. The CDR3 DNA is TGTGCCAGCTCACCAGGGTATGTTAAGCCCCAGCATTTT.